These T cell receptor beta chains were read from a single sample in a study of blood T cell repertoires in COVID-19. The table came from immunoSEQ multiplex PCR; TCRdb's copy has only in-frame clones and leaves some out. This table holds about 80,000 clones, 78% found once. Sequenced input: peripheral blood. The receptors shown here come from a human donor in a cohort sampled during active COVID-19. The CDR3 runs from the conserved cysteine through the conserved F or W. A D gene is named only where the DNA matches it firmly. Clone size is not always given. Where it is, it says once, few, many or a class for expanded clones.

clone size | D gene | J gene | V gene | CDR3 protein | CDR3 DNA
once | NA | TRBJ2-6 | TRBV7-2 | CASSLVGWSGANVLTF | TGTGCCAGCAGCTTAGTCGGTTGGTCTGGGGCCAACGTCCTGACTTTC
NA | NA | TRBJ1-2 | TRBV28 | CASSLSRVGGYTF | TGTGCCAGCAGTTTATCGCGAGTGGGCGGCTACACCTTC
NA | NA | TRBJ2-2 | TRBV6-5 | CASSYGGRNTGELFF | TGTGCCAGCAGTTACGGCGGCCGTAACACCGGGGAGCTGTTTTTT
NA | NA | TRBJ2-5 | TRBV7-6 | CASRSGETQYF | TGTGCCAGCAGGTCCGGAGAGACCCAGTACTTC
NA | TRBD2 | TRBJ2-1 | TRBV5-1 | CASSFAAGVNNEQFF | TGCGCCAGCAGCTTCGCAGCGGGAGTGAACAATGAGCAGTTCTTC
NA | NA | TRBJ2-2 | TRBV27 | CASSPDGGQLFF | TGTGCCAGCAGCCCGGATGGCGGGCAGCTGTTTTTT
many | TRBD1 | TRBJ1-2 | TRBV7-8 | CASSDGTGTLVGYGYTF | TGTGCCAGCAGCGACGGGACAGGGACCTTAGTTGGGTATGGCTACACCTTC
NA | TRBD1 | TRBJ2-1 | TRBV30 | CAWSGTGGQGVSSYNEQFF | TGTGCCTGGAGTGGGACAGGCGGCCAAGGGGTTAGCTCCTACAATGAGCAGTTCTTC
NA | NA | TRBJ1-3 | TRBV5-6 | CASSPTFSGNTIYF | TGTGCCAGCAGCCCTACTTTCTCTGGAAACACCATATATTTT
NA | NA | TRBJ2-7 | TRBV9 | CASSVDLTTVEQYF | TGTGCCAGCAGCGTAGACTTGACTACGGTCGAGCAGTACTTC
NA | TRBD1 | TRBJ2-1 | TRBV2 | CASSPGTGYANEQFF | TGTGCCAGCAGTCCCGGGACAGGGTATGCGAATGAGCAGTTCTTC
NA | NA | TRBJ1-5 | TRBV12-3/TRBV12-4 | CASSLNRDQPQHF | TGTGCCAGCAGTTTAAACAGGGATCAGCCCCAGCATTTT
NA | NA | TRBJ1-3 | TRBV13 | CASRDWSSGNTIYF | TGTGCCAGCAGGGACTGGAGCTCTGGAAACACCATATATTTT
NA | TRBD1 | TRBJ1-6 | TRBV2 | CASSGDRGRGLSYNSPLHF | TGTGCCAGCAGTGGCGACAGGGGTAGGGGTCTCTCCTATAATTCACCCCTCCACTTT
NA | NA | TRBJ1-1 | TRBV19 | CASSIDRTANTEAFF | TGTGCCAGTAGTATAGATAGGACAGCGAACACTGAAGCTTTCTTT
NA | NA | TRBJ1-4 | TRBV29-1 | CSPPRGAHEKLFF | TGCAGCCCTCCTCGGGGGGCGCATGAAAAACTGTTTTTT
NA | NA | TRBJ2-2 | TRBV2 | CASSGSPQASGWELFF | TGTGCCAGCAGTGGGTCTCCGCAGGCGTCAGGGTGGGAGCTGTTTTTT
NA | NA | TRBJ1-1 | TRBV2 | CASSEELNTEAFF | TGTGCCAGCAGTGAGGAGTTGAACACTGAAGCTTTCTTT
NA | NA | TRBJ1-5 | TRBV27 | CASSSGDSNQPQHF | TGTGCCAGCAGTTCAGGGGATAGCAATCAGCCCCAGCATTTT
NA | NA | TRBJ2-1 | TRBV29-1 | CSVEGGRYNEQFF | TGCAGCGTTGAAGGAGGGCGTTACAATGAGCAGTTCTTC
NA | TRBD1 | TRBJ1-1 | TRBV5-6 | CASSSPWGQGPEAFF | TGTGCCAGCAGCTCACCGTGGGGACAGGGCCCTGAAGCTTTCTTT
NA | TRBD2 | TRBJ2-5 | TRBV3-1/TRBV3-2 | CASSHRLAGGGETQYF | TGTGCCAGCAGCCATCGACTAGCGGGGGGAGGGGAGACCCAGTACTTC
NA | TRBD2 | TRBJ2-5 | TRBV3-1/TRBV3-2 | CASSQEGLAGGGETQYF | TGTGCCAGCAGCCAAGAGGGACTAGCGGGGGGTGGAGAGACCCAGTACTTC